This passage covers 30 T cell receptor beta chains from one sample sequenced in a study of blood T cell repertoires in COVID-19. Assay: immunoSEQ multiplex PCR; the TCRdb copy retains only in-frame clones and omits some. The sample includes roughly 220,000 clones, roughly 86% of them seen just once. Material for sequencing was peripheral blood. All receptors come from a woman aged 45 to 65 with COVID-19, enrolled during active disease.

V and J are TRBV10-2 and TRBJ2-1; a weak D match, TRBD1 (6 bases). CDR1 is WSHSY and CDR2 is SAAADI in the germline V gene. V was clipped by 6 bases and J by 5 bases, with 20 bases between them. The CDR3 has 16 residues. Here the CDR3 reads CASSKIGEGGDNEQFF. CDR3 in DNA: TGCGCCAGCAGCAAGATTGGGGAAGGGGGTGACAATGAGCAGTTCTTC.

V gene TRBV6-5 combines with J gene TRBJ2-3, with 7 bases identical to TRBD1. The V segment lost 6 bases and the J segment 4 bases; nucleotides outside the gene matches: 10. Looked up from germline, CDR1 is MNHEY and CDR2 is SVGAGI. CDR3 length equals 15 residues. CDR3 in amino acids: CASRSDRAPPDTQYF. The CDR3 DNA follows: TGTGCCAGCAGATCAGACAGGGCCCCTCCAGATACGCAGTATTTT.

The chain employs TRBV19 and TRBJ2-7, with 7 bases identical to TRBD2. Looked up from germline, CDR1 is LNHDA and CDR2 is SQIVND (reference sequence). This CDR3 region has 18 residues. V was pared by 3 bases and J by 0 bases, with 14 bases of the junction left unmatched. CDR3 DNA sequence: TGTGCCAGTAGTATGGGAGGATTAAGGGGCGGGAGCTCCTACGAGCAGTACTTC. Its translation: CASSMGGLRGGSSYEQYF.

The chain uses TRBV18 and TRBJ2-1; 10 bases are a match to TRBD2. The V gene's germline CDR1 is KGHSH and CDR2 LQKENI. The CDR3 is made up of 15 amino acids. The junction had 5 bases not matched to a gene; V was cut back by 3 bases and J by 6 bases. Written as DNA, the CDR3 is TGTGCCAGCTCACCCCATAGCGGGGGGATCAATGAGCAGTTCTTC. Protein: CASSPHSGGINEQFF.

The chain links TRBV6-6 to TRBJ1-2; no firm D call. Deletions cut 5 bases from V and 7 bases from J, with 14 bases between. The CDR3 sequence is 13 residues long. The V gene's germline CDR1 is MNHNY and CDR2 SVGAGI (reference sequence). CDR3 sequence: CASSTPAEGGYTF. The CDR3 DNA reads as TGTGCCAGCAGTACCCCGGCGGAAGGTGGCTACACCTTC.

This rearrangement joins TRBV12-3 or TRBV12-4 to TRBJ1-2; no clear D. The CDR3 contains 13 residues. The germline V and J ends were trimmed by 6 bases and 8 bases, with 16 bases remaining between them. CDR3 in amino acids: CASSPGAGRGYTF. The CDR3 DNA reads TGTGCCAGCAGCCCCGGCGCAGGTCGGGGCTACACCTTC.

The CDR3 region has the DNA TGTGCCAGCAGGTTGGGCAGGGGAGGAAACACCATATATTTT. Translating gives CASRLGRGGNTIYF. This chain links TRBV6-5 with TRBJ1-3; weak D call: TRBD1 (6 bases). The CDR3 is 14 amino acids. The germline V gene encodes CDR1 MNHEY and CDR2 SVGAGI. Trimming removed 6 bases at V and 4 bases at J, with 13 bases between.

The chain combines TRBV5-1 with TRBJ1-2, with TRBD1 matching 7 bases. V dropped 2 bases and J dropped 6; count of bases not matched to a gene: 7. This CDR3 is 14 amino acids long. Germline assignment: CDR1 SGHRS and CDR2 YFSETQ. The CDR3 here is CASSLPGQADGYTF. As DNA, the CDR3 is TGCGCCAGCAGCTTACCAGGACAGGCGGATGGCTACACCTTC.

This clone is judged medium-sized. The chain is built from TRBV3-1 (or the pseudogene TRBV3-2) and TRBJ1-1; D is unclear. The CDR3 runs to 14 residues. V lost 0 bases, J lost 5 bases, and 10 bases lay in between. Germline lookup yields CDR1 LGHDT and CDR2 YNNKEL (reference sequence). The CDR3 loop is CASSQEIGSTEAFF. CDR3 in DNA: TGTGCCAGCAGCCAAGAAATAGGGAGTACTGAAGCTTTCTTT.

This chain joins TRBV27 and TRBJ1-5; D is ambiguous. The CDR3 length is 13 residues. CDR1 and CDR2 (germline): MNHEY, SMNVEV (reference sequence). V was trimmed by 3 bases and J by 7 bases, leaving 10 bases between them. The CDR3 coding sequence is TGTGCCAGCAGTTTTTCCAACAGACAGCCCCAGCATTTT. It encodes CASSFSNRQPQHF.

This rearrangement joins TRBV19 to TRBJ2-2, with TRBD1 identical over 8 bases. The germline V gene encodes CDR1 LNHDA and CDR2 SQIVND (reference sequence). The CDR3 is 18 amino acids. J was trimmed by 4 bases and V by 6 bases; bases with no gene match: 16. CDR3: CASSRPGGVVWSTGELFF. CDR3 in DNA: TGTGCCAGTAGCCGGCCAGGGGGCGTTGTTTGGAGCACCGGGGAGCTGTTTTTT.

This clone showed up just once. This sequence joins TRBV7-9 and TRBJ2-7, with 7 bases that match TRBD1. This CDR3 region has 13 residues. V shed 2 bases and J 5 bases; nucleotides not matched to a gene: 3. In germline, CDR1 is SEHNR, CDR2 FQNEAQ (reference sequence). CDR3 loop: CASSLRGTDEQYF. The DNA of the CDR3 is TGTGCCAGCAGCTTACGTGGGACAGACGAGCAGTACTTC.

The chain employs TRBV5-1 and TRBJ2-3; 14 nucleotides align to TRBD2. With 4 bases clipped from V and 7 bases from J, the junction kept 11 bases outside the gene matches. The CDR3 length is 17 residues. Germline V lookup: CDR1 SGHRS, CDR2 YFSETQ. Here the CDR3 DNA reads TGCGCCAGCAGCGGCGGACTAGCGGGGGGTTCGAGAAATACGCAGTATTTT. This gives the protein CASSGGLAGGSRNTQYF.

This clone was counted once. J is TRBJ1-4 and V is TRBV2; D is perhaps TRBD1 (6 bases). Germline V gene lookup returns CDR1 SNHLY and CDR2 FYNNEI. The germline V and J ends were trimmed by 6 bases and 8 bases, with 16 bases remaining between them. The CDR3 length is 14 residues. For the CDR3, the DNA is TGTGCCAGCAGCCCGCGAAGGGGGAAGGAAAAACTGTTTTTT. Protein sequence: CASSPRRGKEKLFF.

The gene calls are TRBV10-3 and TRBJ2-7, with D possibly matching TRBD1 (5 bases). Germline values: CDR1 ENHRY, CDR2 SYGVKD. This CDR3 contains 13 residues. The V end was cut by 5 bases, the J end by 2 bases, with 10 bases between. The CDR3 region has the DNA TGTGCCATCAGTTTGGACAAAACCTACGAGCAGTACGTC. Its translation: CAISLDKTYEQYV.

The chain recombines TRBV11-3 with TRBJ2-7; D remains ambiguous. Germline lookup yields CDR1 SGHNT and CDR2 YENEEA. V lost 5 bases, J lost 3 bases, and 14 bases lay in between. The CDR3 is 14 residues long. CDR3 amino acids: CASSPSNLVYEQYF. The DNA of the CDR3 is TGTGCCAGCAGCCCGAGTAATCTCGTCTACGAGCAGTACTTC.

This sequence joins TRBV10-3 and TRBJ1-3; 7 nucleotides agree with TRBD1. Germline loops: CDR1 ENHRY, CDR2 SYGVKD. CDR3 length: 12 amino acids. CDR3 residues: CATGTDGNTIYF. CDR3 in DNA: TGTGCAACAGGGACAGACGGAAACACCATATATTTT.

A few counts support this clone. J is TRBJ1-5 and V is TRBV19, with 9 bases that match TRBD1. With 5 bases clipped from V and 2 bases from J, the junction kept 13 bases outside the gene matches. This CDR3 has 18 residues. Germline lookup yields CDR1 LNHDA and CDR2 SQIVND (reference sequence). The CDR3 is CASSARNRGRWGNQPQHF. The CDR3 DNA reads as TGTGCCAGTAGTGCCCGTAACAGGGGGCGCTGGGGCAATCAGCCCCAGCATTTT.

The rearrangement joins TRBV7-2 to TRBJ1-1, with a tentative D call TRBD1 (5 bases). CDR3 length: 14 amino acids. Germline CDR1 is SGHTA and CDR2 is FQGNSA. Trimming left V 5 bases short and J 2 bases short, with 12 bases between. CDR3 residues: CASSLPTGNTEAFF. Written as DNA, the CDR3 is TGTGCCAGCAGCCTCCCAACAGGAAACACTGAAGCTTTCTTT.

This clone has only one observation. The rearrangement links TRBV10-2 to TRBJ1-4; D is perhaps TRBD1 (5 bases). V was shortened by 2 bases and J by 1 base, with 20 bases between the two germline ends. CDR1 WSHSY and CDR2 SAAADI come from the germline V gene. CDR3 length: 19 residues. The CDR3 protein is CASSEPGVIWGLTNEKLFF. The CDR3 DNA sequence: TGCGCCAGCAGTGAGCCGGGGGTAATTTGGGGTCTAACTAATGAAAAACTGTTTTTT.

This clone was counted a single time. The J gene is TRBJ1-5, the V gene TRBV5-6; D uncertain. With 2 bases removed from V and 2 bases from J, the gap between germline ends came to 8 bases. The germline V gene encodes CDR1 SGHDT and CDR2 YYEEEE. This CDR3 region has 14 residues. CDR3 coding DNA: TGTGCCAGCAGCTTTAGTTTGGGCAATCAGCCCCAGCATTTT. This sequence encodes CASSFSLGNQPQHF.

There are a few counts of this clone. This chain uses TRBV5-1 with TRBJ2-2; D remains unclear. Trimming cost V 3 bases and J 1 base, with 7 bases left between them. From germline, CDR1 is SGHRS and CDR2 YFSETQ. This CDR3 spans 14 amino acids. This chain's CDR3 is CASSSRLNTGELFF. CDR3 sequence (DNA): TGCGCCAGCAGCTCTAGACTGAACACCGGGGAGCTGTTTTTT.

V usage is TRBV4-1 and J usage is TRBJ1-4; TRBD1 is a possible D gene (5 bases). The V end was cut by 4 bases, the J end by 4 bases, with 10 bases between. This CDR3 spans 14 amino acids. Germline values: CDR1 MGHRA, CDR2 YSYEKL. This CDR3 reads CASSPGTLNEKLFF. The CDR3 bases are TGCGCCAGCAGCCCGGGGACTCTTAATGAAAAACTGTTTTTT.

CDR3 sequence reads: CASSLTGQGGYTF. In DNA form, the CDR3 reads TGCGCCAGCAGCCTGACCGGACAGGGGGGCTACACCTTC. The J gene is TRBJ1-2, the V gene TRBV5-1; TRBD1 agrees at 9 bases. J was trimmed by 8 bases and V by 4 bases; bases with no gene match: 6. From germline, CDR1 is SGHRS and CDR2 YFSETQ. The CDR3 is 13 residues long. Full variable domain (missing parts from reference TRBV5-1 and TRBJ1-2): KAGVTQTPRYLIKTRGQQVTLSCSPISGHRSVSWYQQTPGQGLQFLFEYFSETQRNKGNFPGRFSGRQFSNSRSEMNVSTLELGDSALYLCASSLTGQGGYTFGSGTRLTVV.

This clone was recorded only once. The chain is built from TRBV24-1 and TRBJ1-2; TRBD1 agrees at 9 bases. CDR3 size: 16 residues. Per the germline V gene, CDR1 is KGHDR and CDR2 is SFDVKD. V shed 2 bases, J shed 14 bases, and the junction held 17 bases outside the gene matches. The CDR3 region has the DNA TGTGCCACCAGTGATTCTAGACAGGGGGGGGGAATGGCTTGGACCTTC. This sequence encodes CATSDSRQGGGMAWTF.

The chain combines TRBV14 with TRBJ1-2, with 7 bases identical to TRBD1. The V segment lost 0 bases and the J segment 6 bases; nucleotides outside the gene matches: 4. Germline V gene data show CDR1 as SGHDN and CDR2 as FVKESK. The CDR3 has 14 residues. This chain's CDR3 is CASSQDTGAHGYTF. As DNA, the CDR3 is TGTGCCAGCAGCCAAGATACAGGGGCCCATGGCTACACCTTC.

The J gene is TRBJ1-5, the V gene TRBV13; TRBD1 matches 7 bases. This CDR3 spans 12 amino acids. J lost 6 bases, V lost 8 bases, and 4 bases had no gene match. In germline, CDR1 is PRHDT, CDR2 FYEKMQ (reference sequence). The CDR3 loop reads CASGRQGQPQHF. For the CDR3, the DNA is TGTGCCAGCGGACGACAGGGTCAGCCCCAGCATTTT.

The V call is TRBV7-6, the J call TRBJ1-4; D remains ambiguous. The CDR3 runs to 17 residues. Germline V gene lookup returns CDR1 SGHVS and CDR2 FNYEAQ. The V gene lost 3 bases and the J gene lost 2 bases, with 16 bases spanning the gap. Written as DNA, the CDR3 is TGTGCCAGCAGCTTGATGGAGGAAGGGAACACTAATGAAAAACTGTTTTTT. This codes for CASSLMEEGNTNEKLFF.

J is TRBJ2-5 and V is TRBV7-9; a weak D match, TRBD2 (6 bases). Looked up from germline, CDR1 is SEHNR and CDR2 is FQNEAQ (reference sequence). Trimming took off 4 bases at V and 5 bases at J, with 17 bases between the two ends. CDR3 length: 15 residues. CDR3 bases: TGTGCCAGCAGCTCACGACTCCTCGGGGGTGAGACCCAGTACTTC. It encodes CASSSRLLGGETQYF.

The J gene is TRBJ1-5, the V gene TRBV7-2, with 9 nucleotides matching TRBD1. This CDR3 spans 19 amino acids. V gave up 1 base and J gave up 2 bases; unmatched junction bases: 12. The V gene's germline CDR1 is SGHTA and CDR2 FQGNSA. The DNA for the CDR3 is TGTGCCAGCAGCTTAGGGGAACAGGGGGCGATGATGGGCAATCAGCCCCAGCATTTT. It is translated as CASSLGEQGAMMGNQPQHF.